The present T cell receptor beta chain was sequenced within a study of T cell responses to AZD1222 COVID-19 vaccine. Trimming took 0 bases from V and 7 from J, leaving 7 bases between them. The CDR3 totals 13 residues. Germline CDR1 SGHDT, CDR2 YYEEEE. Sequencing used immunoSEQ multiplex PCR; TCRdb keeps in-frame clones, though not all of them. The sample lists approximately 120,000 clones, over 80% seen once, with 4.5% to 6% in the top ten. The chain combines TRBV5-6 with TRBJ2-2, with unresolved D. The TCR was taken from an adult in good health. The input for sequencing was peripheral blood, taken on day 0 of AZD1222 vaccination. This CDR3 reads CASSLDVYGELFF. The CDR3 DNA follows: TGTGCCAGCAGCTTGGATGTTTACGGGGAGCTGTTTTTT.